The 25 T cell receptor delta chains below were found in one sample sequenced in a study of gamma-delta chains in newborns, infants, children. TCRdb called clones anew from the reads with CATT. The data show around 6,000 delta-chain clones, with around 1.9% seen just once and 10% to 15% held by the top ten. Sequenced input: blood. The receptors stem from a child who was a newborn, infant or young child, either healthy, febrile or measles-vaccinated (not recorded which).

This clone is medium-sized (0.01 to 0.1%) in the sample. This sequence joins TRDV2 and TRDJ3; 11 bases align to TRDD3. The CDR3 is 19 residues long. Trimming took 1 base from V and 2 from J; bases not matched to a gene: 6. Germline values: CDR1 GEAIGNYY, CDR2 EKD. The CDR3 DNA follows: TGTGCCTGTGACACTACTGGGGGATATCGGACCTGGGACACCCGACAGATGTTTTTC. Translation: CACDTTGGYRTWDTRQMFF.

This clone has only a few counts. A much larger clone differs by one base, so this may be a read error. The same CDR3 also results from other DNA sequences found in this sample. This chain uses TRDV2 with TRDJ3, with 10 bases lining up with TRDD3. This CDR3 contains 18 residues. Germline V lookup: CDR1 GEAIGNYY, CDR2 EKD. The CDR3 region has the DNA TGTGCCTGCGACACCGTGGGGGATACCTCCTGGGACACCCGACAGATGTTTTTC. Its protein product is CACDTVGDTSWDTRQMFF.

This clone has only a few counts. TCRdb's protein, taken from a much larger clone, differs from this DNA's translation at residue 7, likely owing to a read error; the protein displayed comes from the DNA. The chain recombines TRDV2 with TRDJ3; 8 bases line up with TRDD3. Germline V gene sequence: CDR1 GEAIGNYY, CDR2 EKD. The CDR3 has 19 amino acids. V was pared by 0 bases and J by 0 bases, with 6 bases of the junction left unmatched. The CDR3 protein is CACDTARGYSSWDTRQMFF. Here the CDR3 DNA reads TGTGCCTGTGACACCGCCCGGGGATACTCCTCCTGGGACACCCGACAGATGTTTTTC.

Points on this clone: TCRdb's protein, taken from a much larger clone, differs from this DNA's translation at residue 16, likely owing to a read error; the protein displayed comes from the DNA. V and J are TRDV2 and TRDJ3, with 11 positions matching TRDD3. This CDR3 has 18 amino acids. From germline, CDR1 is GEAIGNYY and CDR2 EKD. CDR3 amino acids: CACDTGGYGSWDTRQVFF. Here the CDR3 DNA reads TGTGCCTGTGACACTGGGGGATACGGCTCCTGGGACACCCGACAGGTGTTTTTC.

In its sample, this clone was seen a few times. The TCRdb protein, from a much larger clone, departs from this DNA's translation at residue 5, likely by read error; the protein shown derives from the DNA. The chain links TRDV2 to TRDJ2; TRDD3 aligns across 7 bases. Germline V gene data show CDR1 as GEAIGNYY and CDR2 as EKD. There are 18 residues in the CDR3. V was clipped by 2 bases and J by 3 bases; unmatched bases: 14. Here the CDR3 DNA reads TGTGCCTGTGACATCGTTGGGGGACTGGTAGGGGTGACAGCACAACTCTTCTTT. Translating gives CACDIVGGLVGVTAQLFF.

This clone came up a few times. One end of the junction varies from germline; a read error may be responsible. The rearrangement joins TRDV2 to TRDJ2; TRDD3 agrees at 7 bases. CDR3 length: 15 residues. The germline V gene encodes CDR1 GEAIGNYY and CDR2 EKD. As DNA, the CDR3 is TGTGCCTGTGACACCCTGGGGGCTAGGTCAGCACACCTCTTCTTT. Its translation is CACDTLGARSAHLFF.

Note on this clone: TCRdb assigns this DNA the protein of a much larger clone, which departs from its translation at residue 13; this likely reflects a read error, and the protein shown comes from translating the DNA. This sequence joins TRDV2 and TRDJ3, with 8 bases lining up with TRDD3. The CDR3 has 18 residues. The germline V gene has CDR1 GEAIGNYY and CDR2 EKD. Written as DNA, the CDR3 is TGTGCCTGTGACACCGGCTGGGGGACCTCCTGGGACGCCCGACAGATGTTTTTC. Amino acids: CACDTGWGTSWDARQMFF.

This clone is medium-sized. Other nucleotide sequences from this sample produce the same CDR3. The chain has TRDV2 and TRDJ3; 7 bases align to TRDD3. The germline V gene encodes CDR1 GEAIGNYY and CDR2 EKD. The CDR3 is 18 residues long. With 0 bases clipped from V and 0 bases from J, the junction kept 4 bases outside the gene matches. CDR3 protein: CACDTVGDSSWDTRQMFF. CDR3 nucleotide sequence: TGTGCCTGTGACACCGTCGGGGATAGCTCCTGGGACACCCGACAGATGTTTTTC.

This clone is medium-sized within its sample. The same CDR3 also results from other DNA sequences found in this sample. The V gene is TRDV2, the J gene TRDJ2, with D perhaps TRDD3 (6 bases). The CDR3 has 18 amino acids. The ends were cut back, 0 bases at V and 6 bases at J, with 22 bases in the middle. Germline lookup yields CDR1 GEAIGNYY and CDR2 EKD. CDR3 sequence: CACDTVVSPWGWPAQLFF. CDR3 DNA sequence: TGTGCCTGTGACACCGTAGTAAGCCCCTGGGGATGGCCAGCACAACTCTTCTTT.

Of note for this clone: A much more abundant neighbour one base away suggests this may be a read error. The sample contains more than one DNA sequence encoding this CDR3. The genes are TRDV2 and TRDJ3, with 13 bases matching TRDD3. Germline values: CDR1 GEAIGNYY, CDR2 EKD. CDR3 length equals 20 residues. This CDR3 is CACDTVLGDTRSWDTRQMFF. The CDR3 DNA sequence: TGTGCCTGTGACACCGTACTGGGGGATACGCGTTCCTGGGACACCCGCCAGATGTTTTTC.

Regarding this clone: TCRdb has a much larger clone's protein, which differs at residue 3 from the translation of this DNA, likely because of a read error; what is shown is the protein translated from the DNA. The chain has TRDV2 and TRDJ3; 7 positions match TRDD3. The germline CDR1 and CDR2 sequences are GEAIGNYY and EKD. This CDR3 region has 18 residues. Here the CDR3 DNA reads TGTGCCTATGACACCGGCTGGGGGGCCACCTGGGACACCCGACAGATGTTTTTC. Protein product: CAYDTGWGATWDTRQMFF.

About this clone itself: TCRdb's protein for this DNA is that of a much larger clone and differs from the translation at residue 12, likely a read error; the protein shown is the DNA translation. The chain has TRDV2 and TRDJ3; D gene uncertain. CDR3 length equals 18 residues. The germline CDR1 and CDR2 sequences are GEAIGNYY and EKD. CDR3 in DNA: TGTGCCTGTGACACCGCCGGGTTCAGCTCCTGGAACACCCGACAGATGTTTTTC. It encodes CACDTAGFSSWNTRQMFF.

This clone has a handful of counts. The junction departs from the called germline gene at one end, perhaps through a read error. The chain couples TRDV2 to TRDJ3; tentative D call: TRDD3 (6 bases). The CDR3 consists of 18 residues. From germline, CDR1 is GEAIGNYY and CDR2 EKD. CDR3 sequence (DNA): TGTGCCTGTGGCACCTTAGGGGATTCGAGCTGGGACACCCGACAGATGTTTTTC. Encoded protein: CACGTLGDSSWDTRQMFF.

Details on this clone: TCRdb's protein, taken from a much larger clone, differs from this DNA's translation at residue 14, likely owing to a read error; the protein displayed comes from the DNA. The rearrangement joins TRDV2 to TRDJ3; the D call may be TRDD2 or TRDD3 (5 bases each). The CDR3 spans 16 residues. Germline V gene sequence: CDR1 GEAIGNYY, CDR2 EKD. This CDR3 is CACDLLDSWDTRQIFF. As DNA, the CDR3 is TGTGCCTGTGACCTACTGGATTCCTGGGACACCCGACAGATTTTTTTC.

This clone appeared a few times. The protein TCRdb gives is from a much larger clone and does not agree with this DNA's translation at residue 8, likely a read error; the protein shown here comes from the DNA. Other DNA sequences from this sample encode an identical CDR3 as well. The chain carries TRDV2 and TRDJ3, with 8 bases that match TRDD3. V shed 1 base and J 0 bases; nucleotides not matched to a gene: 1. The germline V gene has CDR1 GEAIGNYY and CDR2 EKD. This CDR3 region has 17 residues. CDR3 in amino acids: CACDTGGSSWDTRQMFF. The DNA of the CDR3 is TGTGCCTGTGACACTGGGGGATCCTCCTGGGACACCCGACAGATGTTTTTC.

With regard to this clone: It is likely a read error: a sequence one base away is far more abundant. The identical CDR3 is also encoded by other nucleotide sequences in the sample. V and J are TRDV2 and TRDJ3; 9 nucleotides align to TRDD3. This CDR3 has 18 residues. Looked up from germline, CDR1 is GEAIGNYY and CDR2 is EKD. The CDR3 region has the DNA TGTGCCTGTGACACCGTGGGGGATAGCTCCTGGGACACCCGACAAATGTTTTTC. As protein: CACDTVGDSSWDTRQMFF.

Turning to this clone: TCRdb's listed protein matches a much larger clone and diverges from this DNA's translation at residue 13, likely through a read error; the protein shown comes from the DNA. The CDR3 DNA reads as TGTGCCTGTGACGTACTGGGGGAGAGCTCCTGGGACGCCCGACAGATGTTTTTC. This sequence encodes CACDVLGESSWDARQMFF. The chain couples TRDV2 to TRDJ3; 9 bases line up with TRDD3. Germline V lookup: CDR1 GEAIGNYY, CDR2 EKD. The CDR3 runs to 18 residues.

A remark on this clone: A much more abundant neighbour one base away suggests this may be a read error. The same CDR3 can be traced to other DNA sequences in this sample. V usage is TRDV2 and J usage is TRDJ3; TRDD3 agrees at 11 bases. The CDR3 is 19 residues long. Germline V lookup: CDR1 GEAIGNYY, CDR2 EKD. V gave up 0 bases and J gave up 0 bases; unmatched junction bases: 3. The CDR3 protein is CACDTAGGYISWDTRQMFF. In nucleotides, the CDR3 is TGTGCCTGTGACACCGCTGGGGGATACATCTCCTGGGACACCCGACAGATGTTTTTC.

This CDR3 is CACDSTGGWSSWDTRQMFF. In nucleotides, the CDR3 is TGTGCCTGTGACAGTACTGGGGGATGGAGCTCCTGGGACACCCGACAGATGTTTTTC. The chain joins TRDV2 to TRDJ3; 10 nucleotides align to TRDD3. The CDR3 extends over 19 amino acids. J was trimmed by 0 bases and V by 2 bases; bases with no gene match: 6. CDR1 GEAIGNYY and CDR2 EKD come from the germline V gene.

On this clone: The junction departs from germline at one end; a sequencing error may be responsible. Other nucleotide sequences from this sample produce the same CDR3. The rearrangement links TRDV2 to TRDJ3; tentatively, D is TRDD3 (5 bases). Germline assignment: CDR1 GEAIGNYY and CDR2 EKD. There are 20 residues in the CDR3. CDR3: CACDTVRGETSSWDTRQMFF. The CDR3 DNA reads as TGTGCCTGTGACACCGTCAGAGGGGAGACGAGCTCCTGGGACACCCGCCAGATGTTTTTC.

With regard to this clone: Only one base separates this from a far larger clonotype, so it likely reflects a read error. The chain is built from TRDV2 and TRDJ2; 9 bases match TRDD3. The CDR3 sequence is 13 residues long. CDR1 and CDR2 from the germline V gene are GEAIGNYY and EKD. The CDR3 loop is CACGTWGIAQLFF. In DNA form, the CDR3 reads TGTGCCTGTGGCACCTGGGGGATAGCACAACTCTTCTTT.

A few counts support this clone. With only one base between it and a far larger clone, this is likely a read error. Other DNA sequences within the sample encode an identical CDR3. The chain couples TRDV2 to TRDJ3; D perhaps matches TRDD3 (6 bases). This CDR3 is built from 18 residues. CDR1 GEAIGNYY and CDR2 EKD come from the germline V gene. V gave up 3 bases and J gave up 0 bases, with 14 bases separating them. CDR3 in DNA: TGTGCCTGTGACCTACTGGGTGTCAGCTCCTGGGACACCCGACAGATGTTTTTC. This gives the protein CACDLLGVSSWDTRQMFF.

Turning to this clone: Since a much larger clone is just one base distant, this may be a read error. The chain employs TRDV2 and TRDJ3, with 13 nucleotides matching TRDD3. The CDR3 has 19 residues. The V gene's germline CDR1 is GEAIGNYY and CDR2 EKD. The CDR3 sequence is CASDTLGDTPSWDTRQMFF. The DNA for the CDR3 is TGTGCCAGTGACACACTGGGGGATACGCCCTCCTGGGACACCCGACAGATGTTTTTC.

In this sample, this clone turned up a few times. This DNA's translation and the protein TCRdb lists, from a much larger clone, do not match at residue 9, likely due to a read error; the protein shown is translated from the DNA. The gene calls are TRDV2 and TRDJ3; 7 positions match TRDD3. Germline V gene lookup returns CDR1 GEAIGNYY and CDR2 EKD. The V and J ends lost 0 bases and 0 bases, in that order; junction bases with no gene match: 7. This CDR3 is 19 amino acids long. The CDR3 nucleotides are TGTGCCTGTGACACCGCTACTGGGGCTTTCTCCTGGGACACCCGACAGATGTTTTTC. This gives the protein CACDTATGAFSWDTRQMFF.

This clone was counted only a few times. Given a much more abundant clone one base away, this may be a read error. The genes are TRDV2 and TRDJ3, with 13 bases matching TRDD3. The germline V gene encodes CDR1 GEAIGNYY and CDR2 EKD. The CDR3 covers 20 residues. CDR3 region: CACDTVILGDTSWDTRQTFF. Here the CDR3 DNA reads TGTGCCTGTGACACCGTAATACTGGGGGATACGTCCTGGGACACCCGACAGACGTTTTTC.